These 25 T cell receptor beta chains came from one sample sequenced in a study of cytomegalovirus exposure and HLA in healthy donors. Here immunoSEQ multiplex PCR was the method, and the copy in TCRdb shows in-frame clones only, minus some. The sample shows about 50,000 clones, 88% of them seen only once. Material for sequencing was PBMCs. These receptors were taken from a woman in her 30s in good health and CMV-seronegative.

This rearrangement joins TRBV7-6 to TRBJ2-3, with 12 bases matching TRBD2. V was pared by 2 bases and J by 5 bases, with 20 bases of the junction left unmatched. Germline assignment: CDR1 SGHVS and CDR2 FNYEAQ. This CDR3 is built from 21 residues. CDR3 residues: CASSLNPPQPWTSGTLDTQYF. The CDR3 DNA reads TGTGCCAGCAGCTTAAACCCCCCGCAGCCTTGGACTAGCGGGACGTTAGATACGCAGTATTTT.

The chain couples TRBV5-3 to TRBJ2-1; 7 nucleotides match TRBD2. TRBV5-3 has ORF status, its function being uncertain. CDR3 length: 17 residues. After removal of 4 bases from V and 4 bases from J, the junction contained 14 bases not matched to a gene. DNA for the CDR3: TGTGCCAGAAGCCCCCGACCTACCTCTAGCGGATACAATGAGCAGTTCTTC. As protein: CARSPRPTSSGYNEQFF.

The V and J genes are TRBV15 and TRBJ2-5; possible D gene TRBD2, 6 bases. The CDR3 has 15 amino acids. Trimming left V 5 bases short and J 4 bases short, with 17 bases between. Germline values: CDR1 LNHNV, CDR2 YYDKDF (reference sequence). CDR3 region: CATSPLGGRGETQYF. CDR3 coding DNA: TGTGCCACCAGCCCCTTGGGGGGAAGAGGAGAGACCCAGTACTTC.

The V gene is TRBV2, the J gene TRBJ2-1; 13 bases fit TRBD2. Germline assignment: CDR1 SNHLY and CDR2 FYNNEI. V trimming: 6 bases; J trimming: 9 bases; junction bases outside the gene matches: 8. The CDR3 is 15 residues long. The CDR3 here is CASRRGLAGSGEQFF. The DNA for the CDR3 is TGTGCCAGCAGGAGGGGACTAGCGGGATCAGGTGAGCAGTTCTTC.

The chain links TRBV27 to TRBJ2-1, with a weak D call TRBD2 (5 bases). Germline V gene lookup returns CDR1 MNHEY and CDR2 SMNVEV (reference sequence). The CDR3 consists of 15 residues. V lost 6 bases and J lost 0, with 12 bases in between. CDR3 sequence (DNA): TGTGCCAGCAGACTACTGGGGAGCTCCTACAATGAGCAGTTCTTC. Its protein is CASRLLGSSYNEQFF.

This sequence joins TRBV7-3 and TRBJ2-3; 10 positions agree with TRBD2. CDR3 length: 15 amino acids. Per germline, CDR1 SGHTA and CDR2 FQGTGA. V shed 7 bases and J 0 bases; nucleotides not matched to a gene: 4. The CDR3 loop is CASTIAGGSTDTQYF. The DNA of the CDR3 is TGTGCCAGCACCATAGCGGGAGGCAGCACAGATACGCAGTATTTT. Based on the CDR3 plus reference TRBV7-3 and TRBJ2-3, the full variable domain is GAGVSQTPSNKVTEKGKYVELRCDPISGHTALYWYRQSLGQGPEFLIYFQGTGAADDSGLPNDRFFAVRPEGSVSTLKIQRTERGDSAVYLCASTIAGGSTDTQYFGPGTRLTVL.

V and J are TRBV6-5 and TRBJ1-2; D perhaps matches TRBD1 (5 bases). This CDR3 is built from 11 residues. V lost 4 bases to trimming and J lost 9 bases, with 9 bases between them. Germline values: CDR1 MNHEY, CDR2 SVGAGI. The CDR3 region is CASSSDSRYTF. The CDR3 nucleotides read TGTGCCAGCAGTTCCGACAGTCGCTACACCTTC.

The chain joins TRBV29-1 to TRBJ1-2; D is possibly TRBD1 (5 bases). V lost 5 bases, J lost 2 bases, and 12 bases lay in between. The CDR3 runs to 13 residues. Germline V gene data show CDR1 as SQVTM and CDR2 as ANQGSEA. The CDR3 bases are TGCAGCGTTAAAGGGGACTCCAACTATGGCTACACCTTC. This gives the protein CSVKGDSNYGYTF.

This clone occurred once. The chain has TRBV12-5 and TRBJ2-1; no reliable D call. V was shortened by 3 bases and J by 12 bases, with 12 bases between the two germline ends. Germline assignment: CDR1 LGHNT and CDR2 FRNRAP. CDR3 length: 12 amino acids. The CDR3 DNA reads as TGTGCTAGTGGTTTCCTCCCAAGTAGGCAGTTCTTC. This sequence encodes CASGFLPSRQFF.

This chain uses TRBV30 with TRBJ1-5, with D possibly TRBD1 on 6 matching bases. With 1 base removed from V and 6 bases from J, the gap between germline ends came to 16 bases. The CDR3 is 15 residues long. CDR1 and CDR2 (germline): GTSNPN, SVGIG (reference sequence). In DNA form, the CDR3 reads TGTGCCTGGAGTGATTCGGGGGGCGCGGGTCAGCCCCAGCATTTT. Translation: CAWSDSGGAGQPQHF.

This clone was counted a single time. The chain combines TRBV28 with TRBJ2-3; D is unresolved. V lost 4 bases to trimming and J lost 5 bases, with 10 bases between them. This CDR3 is built from 13 residues. Germline values: CDR1 MDHEN, CDR2 SYDVKM. The CDR3 coding sequence is TGTGCCAGCAGTTCCCCTCCAGGAGATACGCAGTATTTT. This codes for CASSSPPGDTQYF.

This chain joins TRBV10-3 and TRBJ2-2, with D tentatively TRBD2 (6 bases). The germline V gene has CDR1 ENHRY and CDR2 SYGVKD. The CDR3 loop spans 16 amino acids. Trimming took off 6 bases at V and 0 bases at J, with 14 bases between the two ends. CDR3 residues: CAISLRGGTNTGELFF. CDR3 in DNA: TGTGCCATCAGCTTACGGGGCGGGACGAACACCGGGGAGCTGTTTTTT.

V and J are TRBV11-2 and TRBJ2-7, with D hard to call. V was clipped by 3 bases and J by 6 bases, with 9 bases between them. CDR1 and CDR2 (germline): SGHAT, FQNNGV. The CDR3 has 12 residues. This chain's CDR3 is CASSFWSAEQYF. CDR3 in DNA: TGTGCCAGCAGCTTTTGGAGCGCCGAGCAGTACTTC. Based on the CDR3 plus reference TRBV11-2 and TRBJ2-7, the full variable domain is EAGVAQSPRYKIIEKRQSVAFWCNPISGHATLYWYQQILGQGPKLLIQFQNNGVVDDSQLPKDRFSAERLKGVDSTLKIQPAKLEDSAVYLCASSFWSAEQYFGPGTRLTVT.

The gene calls are TRBV19 and TRBJ2-7; tentative D call: TRBD2 (6 bases). Between the trimmed V and J ends, which lost 3 bases and 2 bases, there was a span of 14 bases. The CDR3 is made up of 15 amino acids. CDR1 is LNHDA and CDR2 is SQIVND in the germline V gene (reference sequence). CDR3 coding DNA: TGTGCCAGTAGTATCTTTTCGGGGGAGACCTACGAGCAGTACTTC. Encoded protein: CASSIFSGETYEQYF. The whole variable domain, remainder taken from reference TRBV19 and TRBJ2-7, is DGGITQSPKYLFRKEGQNVTLSCEQNLNHDAMYWYRQDPGQGLRLIYYSQIVNDFQKGDIAEGYSVSREKKESFPLTVTSAQKNPTAFYLCASSIFSGETYEQYFGPGTRLTVT.

This chain joins TRBV9 and TRBJ1-1, with TRBD1 matching over 10 bases. Germline V CDR1 and CDR2: SGDLS, YYNGEE. The CDR3 is 14 amino acids. Unmatched junction bases numbered 1, after V lost 0 bases and J lost 5 bases. CDR3 protein: CASSVEDRGTEAFF. DNA of the CDR3: TGTGCCAGCAGCGTAGAGGACAGGGGGACTGAAGCTTTCTTT.

V gene TRBV18 combines with J gene TRBJ1-4; D unresolved. The CDR3 is 16 residues long. V lost 6 bases and J lost 5, with 19 bases in between. The germline V gene has CDR1 KGHSH and CDR2 LQKENI. The CDR3 protein is CASSRATWGWNEKLFF. CDR3 sequence (DNA): TGTGCCAGCTCGCGGGCGACTTGGGGATGGAATGAAAAACTGTTTTTT. Full variable domain (missing parts from reference TRBV18 and TRBJ1-4): NAGVMQNPRHLVRRRGQEARLRCSPMKGHSHVYWYRQLPEEGLKFMVYLQKENIIDESGMPKERFSAEFPKEGPSILRIQQVVRGDSAAYFCASSRATWGWNEKLFFGSGTQLSVL.

This clone was seen a single time. The chain joins TRBV11-2 to TRBJ2-1; no clear D gene. This CDR3 has 14 residues. V shed 0 bases and J shed 6 bases, with 9 bases lying between them. Germline V lookup: CDR1 SGHAT, CDR2 FQNNGV. In DNA form, the CDR3 reads TGTGCCAGCAGCTTAGAGCATATGCGCAATGAGCAGTTCTTC. Amino acid sequence: CASSLEHMRNEQFF. The whole variable domain, filled in from reference TRBV11-2 and TRBJ2-1, reads EAGVAQSPRYKIIEKRQSVAFWCNPISGHATLYWYQQILGQGPKLLIQFQNNGVVDDSQLPKDRFSAERLKGVDSTLKIQPAKLEDSAVYLCASSLEHMRNEQFFGPGTRLTVL.

This clone was detected a few times. The genes are TRBV7-2 and TRBJ2-3, with D perhaps TRBD2 (5 bases). From germline, CDR1 is SGHTA and CDR2 FQGNSA. There are 15 residues in the CDR3. Trimming stripped 2 bases from V and 3 bases from J, with 12 bases between. The CDR3: CASSLIGLLTDTQYF. CDR3 sequence (DNA): TGTGCCAGCAGCTTAATCGGACTTCTTACAGATACGCAGTATTTT. Using reference TRBV7-2 and TRBJ2-3 for the parts outside the CDR3, the full variable domain is GAGVSQSPSNKVTEKGKDVELRCDPISGHTALYWYRQSLGQGLEFLIYFQGNSAPDKSGLPSDRFSAERTGGSVSTLTIQRTQQEDSAVYLCASSLIGLLTDTQYFGPGTRLTVL.

The chain couples TRBV9 to TRBJ1-3; a possible D gene is TRBD1 (5 bases). There are 15 residues in the CDR3. From germline, CDR1 is SGDLS and CDR2 YYNGEE. V was pared by 3 bases and J by 2 bases, with 12 bases between. CDR3 region: CASSAGGGTGNTIYF. CDR3 bases: TGTGCCAGCAGCGCGGGGGGAGGGACTGGAAACACCATATATTTT.

The chain employs TRBV15 and TRBJ2-1, with 12 bases lining up with TRBD2. The CDR3 runs to 22 residues. V dropped 5 bases and J dropped 7; count of bases not matched to a gene: 27. Germline V gene sequence: CDR1 LNHNV, CDR2 YYDKDF (reference sequence). CDR3 DNA: TGTGCCACCAGCGGGAGGGACAGACTAGCGGGAGATATTGGCGACGGCCGGAATGAGCAGTTCTTC. Translating gives CATSGRDRLAGDIGDGRNEQFF.

The CDR3 DNA reads TGTGCCAGCAGCTTACGGAGATCGATCTCCTACGAGCAGTACTTC. It is translated as CASSLRRSISYEQYF. The chain joins TRBV7-2 to TRBJ2-7; D unresolved. The ends were cut back, 2 bases at V and 0 bases at J, with 11 bases in the middle. There are 15 residues in the CDR3. Germline CDR1 SGHTA, CDR2 FQGNSA.

This rearrangement joins TRBV27 to TRBJ2-7; TRBD1 matches at 7 bases. Germline lookup yields CDR1 MNHEY and CDR2 SMNVEV (reference sequence). This CDR3 contains 13 residues. With V trimmed by 8 bases and J by 1 base, 5 bases remained unmatched. In DNA form, the CDR3 reads TGTGCCAGCCGCAGGGGGTCGTCCTACGAGCAGTACTTC. Its protein is CASRRGSSYEQYF.

The V call is TRBV15, the J call TRBJ2-7; TRBD2 agrees at 8 bases. The junction had 6 bases not matched to a gene; V was cut back by 0 bases and J by 5 bases. Germline values: CDR1 LNHNV, CDR2 YYDKDF (reference sequence). This CDR3 region has 15 residues. The CDR3 DNA is TGTGCCACCAGCAGAGATTTGGCGGGAGGAAACGAGCAGTACTTC. It translates to CATSRDLAGGNEQYF.

The V gene is TRBV29-1, the J gene TRBJ1-2; D possibly corresponds to TRBD1 (5 bases). V was clipped by 7 bases and J by 7 bases, with 13 bases between them. The CDR3 sequence is 11 residues long. Germline V gives CDR1 SQVTM, CDR2 ANQGSEA. The CDR3 loop is CSAPGRGGYTF. Written as DNA, the CDR3 is TGCAGCGCCCCAGGGAGGGGTGGCTACACCTTC.

V and J are TRBV29-1 and TRBJ2-1; possible D gene TRBD2, 5 bases. Per the germline V gene, CDR1 is SQVTM and CDR2 is ANQGSEA. V gave up 3 bases and J gave up 2 bases, with 14 bases separating them. The CDR3 loop spans 15 amino acids. The CDR3, as DNA: TGCAGCGTTGATCATCTGGGAGAGGCCTACAATGAGCAGTTCTTC. It specifies CSVDHLGEAYNEQFF.